Below, 14 T cell receptor beta chains from the same sample are listed, as sequenced in a study of cytomegalovirus exposure and HLA in healthy donors. PCR was performed using 60 Vbeta and 13 Jbeta primers. TCRdb's table, derived via immunoSEQ multiplex PCR, lists solely in-frame clones and lacks some. The sample totals some 200,000 clones; its top ten clones hold roughly 6.7%. Material for sequencing was PBMCs. These receptors originate from a man younger than 45 in good health and CMV-seronegative.

The chain carries TRBV6-5 and TRBJ2-1; TRBD1 agrees at 9 bases. CDR1 is MNHEY and CDR2 is SVGAGI in the germline V gene. The ends lost 2 bases at V and 9 bases at J; junction bases unmatched: 11. The CDR3 length is 16 residues. CDR3 in amino acids: CASSYAGQGRGGEQFF. In nucleotides, the CDR3 is TGTGCCAGCAGTTACGCGGGACAGGGTCGAGGCGGTGAGCAGTTCTTC.

V usage is TRBV5-1 and J usage is TRBJ2-5, with a possible D match to TRBD2 (7 bases). The length of the CDR3 is 15 residues. The germline V gene has CDR1 SGHRS and CDR2 YFSETQ. Trimming pared 3 bases from V and 1 base from J, leaving 13 bases between. CDR3 bases: TGCGCCAGCAGCTCGGGGAGGGGGGCCCAAGAGACCCAGTACTTC. Protein: CASSSGRGAQETQYF.

V gene TRBV28 combines with J gene TRBJ1-1; D unclear. Deletions cut 3 bases from V and 0 bases from J, with 8 bases between. CDR3 size: 14 residues. The germline V gene has CDR1 MDHEN and CDR2 SYDVKM. CDR3 protein: CASSLAVVNTEAFF. CDR3 DNA: TGTGCCAGCAGTTTGGCGGTGGTGAACACTGAAGCTTTCTTT.

The J gene is TRBJ1-1, the V gene TRBV25-1; 8 bases map to TRBD1. CDR1 is MGHDK, CDR2 SYGVNS, per germline. CDR3 length: 15 residues. J gave up 4 bases and V 5 bases, and 9 bases lay outside the gene matches. This CDR3 reads CASSLPDRVGTEAFF. DNA for the CDR3: TGTGCCAGCAGTTTACCGGACAGGGTAGGCACTGAAGCTTTCTTT. The entire variable domain, with the rest obtained from reference TRBV25-1 and TRBJ1-1, is as follows: EADIYQTPRYLVIGTGKKITLECSQTMGHDKMYWYQQDPGMELHLIHYSYGVNSTEKGDLSSESTVSRIRTEHFPLTLESARPSHTSQYLCASSLPDRVGTEAFFGQGTRLTVV.

The gene calls are TRBV7-3 and TRBJ2-2, with TRBD2 matching over 11 bases. Germline V gene lookup returns CDR1 SGHTA and CDR2 FQGTGA. The CDR3 extends over 17 amino acids. The trim removed 3 bases at V and 6 bases at J, leaving 9 bases unmatched. DNA for the CDR3: TGTGCCAGCAGCTTGCTAGCGGGAGGTATTATCGCCGGGGAGCTGTTTTTT. It encodes CASSLLAGGIIAGELFF.

The chain has TRBV29-1 and TRBJ2-5; TRBD2 agrees at 10 bases. The ends lost 8 bases at V and 9 bases at J; junction bases unmatched: 15. This CDR3 spans 14 amino acids. From germline, CDR1 is SQVTM and CDR2 ANQGSEA. CDR3 amino acids: CSTELAGDFEAQYF. The CDR3 region has the DNA TGCAGCACGGAGCTAGCGGGAGATTTTGAGGCCCAGTACTTC.

The chain joins TRBV2 to TRBJ2-7; 11 nucleotides agree with TRBD2. Germline V gene lookup returns CDR1 SNHLY and CDR2 FYNNEI. This CDR3 has 14 amino acids. The junction had 3 bases not matched to a gene; V was cut back by 8 bases and J by 0 bases. CDR3 loop: CASFGLAGSYEQYF. The CDR3 DNA reads TGTGCCAGCTTTGGACTAGCGGGCTCCTACGAGCAGTACTTC. Drawing the rest from reference TRBV2 and TRBJ2-7, the complete variable domain is EPEVTQTPSHQVTQMGQEVILRCVPISNHLYFYWYRQILGQKVEFLVSFYNNEISEKSEIFDDQFSVERPDGSNFTLKIRSTKLEDSAMYFCASFGLAGSYEQYFGPGTRLTVT.

The chain joins TRBV19 to TRBJ1-5, with a weak D call TRBD1 (6 bases). The V end was cut by 3 bases, the J end by 7 bases, with 13 bases between. Germline assignment: CDR1 LNHDA and CDR2 SQIVND (reference sequence). This CDR3 region has 14 residues. CDR3 DNA: TGTGCCAGTAGTATGGACAGCCTTGGGCAGCCCCAGCATTTT. Translating gives CASSMDSLGQPQHF.

This chain joins TRBV5-4 and TRBJ2-7; D remains ambiguous. Germline-derived CDR1 and CDR2 are SGHNT and YYREEE (reference sequence). With 0 bases removed from V and 5 bases from J, the gap between germline ends came to 6 bases. The CDR3 is made up of 12 amino acids. The CDR3 reads CASSLDVDEQYF. CDR3 DNA: TGTGCCAGCAGCTTGGACGTAGACGAGCAGTACTTC.

V is TRBV27 and J is TRBJ1-5; 9 bases match TRBD1. V lost 4 bases, J lost 7 bases, and 14 bases stayed unmatched. The germline CDR1 and CDR2 sequences are MNHEY and SMNVEV (reference sequence). The CDR3 is made up of 17 amino acids. DNA for the CDR3: TGTGCCAGCAGTTCCGACGTTTTACAGGGGGCTCGGCAGCCCCAGCATTTT. The encoded protein is CASSSDVLQGARQPQHF.

The chain links TRBV9 to TRBJ1-1; a weak D match, TRBD1 (5 bases). From germline, CDR1 is SGDLS and CDR2 YYNGEE. The CDR3 sequence is 14 residues long. Trimming shortened V by 2 bases and J by 4 bases, and 12 bases separated the two germline ends. CDR3 coding DNA: TGTGCCAGCAGCGTTACAGGAACGTTCACTGAAGCTTTCTTT. Residues: CASSVTGTFTEAFF.

The chain employs TRBV7-2 and TRBJ1-1; D might be TRBD1 (6 bases). Looked up from germline, CDR1 is SGHTA and CDR2 is FQGNSA. The CDR3 sequence is 15 residues long. Trimming removed 3 bases from V and 1 base from J, with 12 bases in between. CDR3 coding DNA: TGTGCCAGCAGCTTTCTTGGGGGGGCGAACACTGAAGCTTTCTTT. It encodes CASSFLGGANTEAFF. Filled out from reference TRBV7-2 and TRBJ1-1, the complete variable domain reads GAGVSQSPSNKVTEKGKDVELRCDPISGHTALYWYRQSLGQGLEFLIYFQGNSAPDKSGLPSDRFSAERTGGSVSTLTIQRTQQEDSAVYLCASSFLGGANTEAFFGQGTRLTVV.

V is TRBV6-5 and J is TRBJ1-2, with D possibly being TRBD1 (5 bases). V was pared by 0 bases and J by 7 bases, with 12 bases between. The germline V gene has CDR1 MNHEY and CDR2 SVGAGI. The CDR3 sequence is 14 residues long. CDR3 bases: TGTGCCAGCAGTTACTCATGGAGGGACTCTGGCTACACCTTC. The encoded protein is CASSYSWRDSGYTF.

V gene TRBV6-5 combines with J gene TRBJ1-1, with no clear D. Germline values: CDR1 MNHEY, CDR2 SVGAGI. The V and J ends lost 5 bases and 11 bases respectively, with 18 bases between them. The CDR3 is made up of 13 amino acids. CDR3 bases: TGTGCCAGCAGTGAGAATAGGGATCCGGGGGCTTTCTTT. Protein product: CASSENRDPGAFF.